These 21 T cell receptor beta chains came from one sample sequenced in a study of shared clonotypes between healthy human individuals. The protocol was immunoSEQ multiplex PCR, while the TCRdb copy is restricted to in-frame clones and leaves out a portion. The data show millions of clones, 95% seen once. Sample: naive CD4+ T cells sorted from blood. Subset meaning: CD45RA+ positively selected. These receptor sequences come from a man aged 18 to 30 in good health.

The rearrangement joins TRBV6-6 to TRBJ1-1; D is undetermined. CDR3 length: 11 amino acids. The germline V gene has CDR1 MNHNY and CDR2 SVGAGI (reference sequence). V lost 0 bases and J lost 8, with 4 bases in between. CDR3 DNA sequence: TGTGCCAGCAGTTACTCAGGGGAAGCTTTCTTT. Amino acid sequence: CASSYSGEAFF.

The gene calls are TRBV28 and TRBJ2-5; the D is unclear. CDR3 size: 12 residues. CDR1 is MDHEN and CDR2 is SYDVKM in the germline V gene. Deletions cut 7 bases from V and 2 bases from J, with 8 bases between. The CDR3 DNA sequence: TGTGCCAGCAAAGGAACACAAGAGACCCAGTACTTC. This gives the protein CASKGTQETQYF.

This clone was recorded only once. The DNA of the CDR3 is TGCGCCAGCAGAACGGCATCCCGGCTAGCGGGGATAAACAATGAGCAGTTCTTC. Amino acids: CASRTASRLAGINNEQFF. The genes are TRBV4-1 and TRBJ2-1; TRBD2 agrees at 9 bases. Germline V CDR1 and CDR2: MGHRA, YSYEKL. V lost 6 bases and J lost 5; bases outside the gene matches: 17. The CDR3 totals 18 residues.

This clone appeared a single time. This chain links TRBV6-6 with TRBJ2-7; D may correspond to TRBD1 or TRBD2 (5 bases each). This CDR3 spans 13 amino acids. The V end was cut by 6 bases, the J end by 3 bases, with 12 bases between. CDR1 is MNHNY, CDR2 SVGAGI, per germline (reference sequence). The CDR3 spells CASSHLGVYEQYF. The CDR3 nucleotides are TGTGCCAGCAGCCATCTGGGGGTCTACGAGCAGTACTTC.

The chain has TRBV10-3 and TRBJ2-5; D is perhaps TRBD2 (6 bases). This CDR3 comprises 14 residues. Germline V CDR1 and CDR2: ENHRY, SYGVKD. V gave up 8 bases and J gave up 1 base, with 14 bases separating them. In DNA, the CDR3 is TGTGCCATCGGGGGAGGACGGATCCAAGAGACCCAGTACTTC. Residues: CAIGGGRIQETQYF.

The rearrangement joins TRBV6-6 to TRBJ2-7; 7 nucleotides match TRBD2. The J segment lost 5 bases and the V segment lost 0 bases, leaving 7 bases of the junction unmatched. The CDR3 has 15 amino acids. Germline CDR1 is MNHNY and CDR2 is SVGAGI (reference sequence). CDR3 in amino acids: CASSYSLANAHEQYF. The DNA for the CDR3 is TGTGCCAGCAGTTACTCACTAGCGAACGCCCACGAGCAGTACTTC.

In DNA, the CDR3 is TGTGCTAGCGCCGGAGGAGGCGCCGAGACCCAGTACTTC. It codes for CASAGGGAETQYF. This chain links TRBV7-7 with TRBJ2-5; maybe TRBD2 (5 bases). Looked up from germline, CDR1 is SSHAT and CDR2 is FNYEAQ (reference sequence). The CDR3 has 13 residues.

V and J are TRBV5-1 and TRBJ2-3; D is perhaps TRBD2 (5 bases). CDR3 length: 14 amino acids. V lost 8 bases to trimming and J lost 0 bases, with 13 bases between them. CDR1 SGHRS and CDR2 YFSETQ come from the germline V gene. This CDR3 reads CASRSAVSTDTQYF. CDR3 in DNA: TGCGCCAGTCGTTCAGCGGTAAGCACAGATACGCAGTATTTT.

V and J are TRBV27 and TRBJ2-7; tentatively, D is TRBD1 or TRBD2 (5 bases each). Trimming pared 3 bases from V and 5 bases from J, leaving 11 bases between. CDR1 is MNHEY and CDR2 is SMNVEV in the germline V gene (reference sequence). The length of the CDR3 is 13 residues. The CDR3, as DNA: TGTGCCAGCAGTTTGAGAAGGGACCACGAGCAGTACTTC. It specifies CASSLRRDHEQYF.

The rearrangement uses TRBV10-3 and TRBJ2-3; 7 bases line up with TRBD1. In germline, CDR1 is ENHRY, CDR2 SYGVKD. V was clipped by 6 bases and J by 6 bases; unmatched bases: 3. The CDR3 consists of 12 residues. The CDR3 coding sequence is TGTGCCATCAGAGGACAGGCGGATACGCAGTATTTT. It yields the protein CAIRGQADTQYF.

The chain carries TRBV9 and TRBJ1-3; 10 bases are shared with TRBD1. CDR1 SGDLS and CDR2 YYNGEE come from the germline V gene. The CDR3 totals 18 residues. V lost 0 bases and J lost 0; bases outside the gene matches: 6. Here the CDR3 reads CASSVGGTGAASGNTIYF. CDR3 bases: TGTGCCAGCAGCGTAGGGGGGACAGGGGCAGCCTCTGGAAACACCATATATTTT.

This clone showed up just once. This chain joins TRBV27 and TRBJ2-2; TRBD1 matches 7 bases. This CDR3 is built from 15 residues. The V segment lost 10 bases and the J segment 2 bases; nucleotides outside the gene matches: 10. Germline V lookup: CDR1 MNHEY, CDR2 SMNVEV (reference sequence). CDR3 bases: TGTGCCACCCGTCCCGGGACAGTAAACACCGGGGAGCTGTTTTTT. It is translated as CATRPGTVNTGELFF.

The chain combines TRBV7-2 with TRBJ2-1; the match to TRBD2 covers 7 bases. The CDR3 loop spans 13 amino acids. The junction had 5 bases not matched to a gene; V was cut back by 8 bases and J by 4 bases. In germline, CDR1 is SGHTA, CDR2 FQGNSA. The CDR3 coding sequence is TGTGCCAGCGGGGAGGGCCGGTACAATGAGCAGTTCTTC. It yields the protein CASGEGRYNEQFF.

The chain employs TRBV4-3 and TRBJ1-4, with a weak D call TRBD1 (6 bases). V shed 4 bases and J shed 5 bases, with 14 bases lying between them. CDR1 and CDR2 (germline): LGHNA, YSLEER. The CDR3 extends over 15 amino acids. The CDR3 sequence is CASSLRPGTNEKLFF. DNA of the CDR3: TGCGCCAGCAGCCTCAGGCCGGGGACAAATGAAAAACTGTTTTTT.

This clone was seen a single time. This sequence joins TRBV6-1 and TRBJ2-2; no clear D gene. The CDR3 sequence is 13 residues long. Per germline, CDR1 MNHNS and CDR2 SASEGT. V gave up 5 bases and J gave up 4 bases, with 8 bases separating them. CDR3 coding DNA: TGTGCCAGCAGTAGTCTTTCCACCGGGGAGCTGTTTTTT. Its protein is CASSSLSTGELFF.

The chain recombines TRBV7-2 with TRBJ2-2; no clear D gene. The V gene's germline CDR1 is SGHTA and CDR2 FQGNSA. CDR3 length: 12 amino acids. V lost 7 bases to trimming and J lost 0 bases, with 3 bases between them. The CDR3 loop reads CASIPNTGELFF. The CDR3 DNA reads as TGTGCCAGCATCCCGAACACCGGGGAGCTGTTTTTT.

About this clone: Other DNA sequences in the same sample also yield this CDR3. This rearrangement joins TRBV14 to TRBJ1-2, with D possibly TRBD1 on 6 matching bases. The CDR3 runs to 13 residues. With 2 bases removed from V and 2 bases from J, the gap between germline ends came to 6 bases. Germline CDR1 is SGHDN and CDR2 is FVKESK. Here the CDR3 reads CASSQTGNYGYTF. For the CDR3, the DNA is TGTGCCAGCAGCCAAACAGGGAACTATGGCTACACCTTC. Drawing the rest from reference TRBV14 and TRBJ1-2, the complete variable domain is EAGVTQFPSHSVIEKGQTVTLRCDPISGHDNLYWYRRVMGKEIKFLLHFVKESKQDESGMPNNRFLAERTGGTYSTLKVQPAELEDSGVYFCASSQTGNYGYTFGSGTRLTVV.

The chain employs TRBV9 and TRBJ1-5, with unresolved D. There are 13 residues in the CDR3. V was pared by 2 bases and J by 4 bases, with 7 bases between. Germline-derived CDR1 and CDR2 are SGDLS and YYNGEE. For the CDR3, the DNA is TGTGCCAGCAGCGTGGAAGTTAATCAGCCCCAGCATTTT. Translated, it gives CASSVEVNQPQHF.

This chain links TRBV19 with TRBJ1-3; D remains unclear. This CDR3 is built from 13 residues. V dropped 5 bases and J dropped 3 bases, with 8 bases sitting between them. The germline V gene has CDR1 LNHDA and CDR2 SQIVND (reference sequence). CDR3 nucleotides: TGTGCCAGTAGTGGAAGATTTGGAAACACCATATATTTT. This codes for CASSGRFGNTIYF.

V and J are TRBV15 and TRBJ2-5; tentatively, D is TRBD1 or TRBD2 (5 bases each). The CDR3 is 13 amino acids. The germline V gene encodes CDR1 LNHNV and CDR2 YYDKDF (reference sequence). V gave up 0 bases and J gave up 10 bases, with 12 bases separating them. The CDR3 is CATSRDEGRHQYF. In DNA, the CDR3 is TGTGCCACCAGCAGAGATGAGGGACGTCACCAGTACTTC.

Note on this clone: Other DNA sequences in this specimen translate into the identical CDR3. The chain carries TRBV19 and TRBJ2-7; 8 bases map to TRBD1. Germline CDR1 reads LNHDA; CDR2 reads SQIVND (reference sequence). Trimming cost V 4 bases and J 4 bases; bases outside gene matches: 3. This CDR3 spans 13 amino acids. In DNA, the CDR3 is TGTGCCAGTAGTAGCCAGGGGGCGTACGAGCAGTACTTC. This encodes CASSSQGAYEQYF. Using reference TRBV19 and TRBJ2-7 for the parts outside the CDR3, the full variable domain is DGGITQSPKYLFRKEGQNVTLSCEQNLNHDAMYWYRQDPGQGLRLIYYSQIVNDFQKGDIAEGYSVSREKKESFPLTVTSAQKNPTAFYLCASSSQGAYEQYFGPGTRLTVT.